The 31 T cell receptor beta chains below all came from one sample that was sequenced in a study of blood T cell repertoires in COVID-19. Profiling relied on immunoSEQ multiplex PCR, and the TCRdb table lists in-frame clones only, not all of them. This sample has roughly 250,000 clones, with around 82% found just once. The sequenced sample was peripheral blood. Receptor source: a human donor with COVID-19, enrolled during active disease. The donor label of this sample is uncertain.

The genes are TRBV30 and TRBJ1-4; 8 bases map to TRBD1. The V gene end was trimmed by 4 bases and the J gene end by 7 bases; junction bases not matched to a gene: 11. This CDR3 comprises 15 residues. CDR1 and CDR2 (germline): GTSNPN, SVGIG (reference sequence). Here the CDR3 DNA reads TGTGCCTGGACTCGCCCCACAGGGGGAGTTGAAAAACTGTTTTTT. This encodes CAWTRPTGGVEKLFF.

In this sample, this clone turned up once. This chain's CDR3 is CASSDISGQGSSGANVLTF. The DNA for the CDR3 is TGTGCCAGCAGTGATATTAGTGGACAGGGGAGCTCTGGGGCCAACGTCCTGACTTTC. This sequence joins TRBV2 and TRBJ2-6, with 9 bases matching TRBD1. This CDR3 contains 19 residues. Germline CDR1 reads SNHLY; CDR2 reads FYNNEI. V lost 3 bases, J lost 0 bases, and 9 bases stayed unmatched.

V gene TRBV6-5 combines with J gene TRBJ2-7, with 8 bases identical to TRBD1. The CDR3 length is 14 residues. The V segment lost 5 bases and the J segment 0 bases; nucleotides outside the gene matches: 3. CDR1 and CDR2 from the germline V gene are MNHEY and SVGAGI. This CDR3 is CASSKQGASYEQYF. The CDR3 nucleotides are TGTGCCAGCAGTAAGCAGGGGGCCTCCTACGAGCAGTACTTC.

This chain uses TRBV5-5 with TRBJ2-2; D is ambiguous. The CDR3 is 14 amino acids. V gave up 0 bases and J gave up 4 bases, with 7 bases separating them. The germline gives CDR1 SGHKS, CDR2 YYEKEE (reference sequence). In DNA form, the CDR3 reads TGTGCCAGCAGCTTGGGTTGGGCCACCGGGGAGCTGTTTTTT. Amino acids: CASSLGWATGELFF.

The V call is TRBV7-9, the J call TRBJ1-2, with 7 positions matching TRBD1. With 5 bases clipped from V and 4 bases from J, the junction kept 4 bases outside the gene matches. Germline V CDR1 and CDR2: SEHNR, FQNEAQ (reference sequence). The CDR3 extends over 13 amino acids. CDR3 sequence reads: CASSRGQTYGYTF. For the CDR3, the DNA is TGTGCCAGCAGCCGGGGACAGACCTATGGCTACACCTTC.

This sequence joins TRBV14 and TRBJ1-6; D gene uncertain. There are 14 residues in the CDR3. CDR1 and CDR2 from the germline V gene are SGHDN and FVKESK. V was pared by 6 bases and J by 3 bases, with 9 bases between. CDR3 nucleotides: TGTGCCAGCAGGCCCGCAGACTATAATTCACCCCTCCACTTT. Protein product: CASRPADYNSPLHF.

The genes are TRBV19 and TRBJ2-1; maybe TRBD1 (5 bases). CDR3 size: 16 residues. CDR1 LNHDA and CDR2 SQIVND come from the germline V gene (reference sequence). Trimming pared 0 bases from V and 5 bases from J, leaving 14 bases between. The CDR3 coding sequence is TGTGCCAGTAGTATAGATGGGGCGACCCCGAACAATGAGCAGTTCTTC. It yields the protein CASSIDGATPNNEQFF.

This clone appeared a few times. This chain joins TRBV24-1 and TRBJ2-2, with 7 bases identical to TRBD1. The V segment lost 1 base and the J segment 2 bases; nucleotides outside the gene matches: 6. From germline, CDR1 is KGHDR and CDR2 SFDVKD. The CDR3 is 17 amino acids. CDR3 sequence: CATSDFRGQINTGELFF. DNA of the CDR3: TGTGCCACCAGTGATTTTCGGGGACAGATTAACACCGGGGAGCTGTTTTTT.

The chain carries TRBV27 and TRBJ2-5; TRBD1 might be the D (6 bases). This CDR3 is built from 13 residues. Germline V CDR1 and CDR2: MNHEY, SMNVEV (reference sequence). The V and J ends lost 4 bases and 7 bases respectively, with 13 bases between them. Written as DNA, the CDR3 is TGTGCCAGCAGTTCCCAGGGGTTTGGGACCCAGTACTTC. Translated: CASSSQGFGTQYF.

V is TRBV30 and J is TRBJ2-7, with D perhaps TRBD2 (6 bases). Germline assignment: CDR1 GTSNPN and CDR2 SVGIG (reference sequence). This CDR3 region has 15 residues. The ends were cut back, 5 bases at V and 2 bases at J, with 19 bases in the middle. The DNA of the CDR3 is TGTGCCTGGGGTAGCGGAGCCACTCCTCCCTACGAGCAGTACTTC. As protein: CAWGSGATPPYEQYF.

V is TRBV7-9 and J is TRBJ1-1; 7 positions match TRBD1. Germline loops: CDR1 SEHNR, CDR2 FQNEAQ (reference sequence). V trimming: 6 bases; J trimming: 5 bases; junction bases outside the gene matches: 3. CDR3 length: 12 amino acids. The CDR3, as DNA: TGTGCCAGCAGTGACAGGGAAACTGAAGCTTTCTTT. As protein: CASSDRETEAFF.

V is TRBV11-3 and J is TRBJ2-1, with 7 positions matching TRBD1. Per the germline V gene, CDR1 is SGHNT and CDR2 is YENEEA. The ends lost 5 bases at V and 5 bases at J; junction bases unmatched: 6. The CDR3 is 14 amino acids. CDR3 loop: CASSPPGQNNEQFF. CDR3 bases: TGTGCCAGCAGCCCTCCGGGACAGAACAATGAGCAGTTCTTC.

Concerning this clone itself: Other DNA sequences in this sample translate to the same CDR3. V is TRBV7-9 and J is TRBJ1-1; no definite D call. The V gene's germline CDR1 is SEHNR and CDR2 FQNEAQ (reference sequence). The CDR3 runs 15 residues. The germline V and J ends were trimmed by 1 base and 1 base, with 10 bases remaining between them. As DNA, the CDR3 is TGTGCCAGCAGCTTAGGGGAGGGATCGAACACTGAAGCTTTCTTT. Protein: CASSLGEGSNTEAFF.

The CDR3 DNA is TGCGCCAGCAGGGGACTAGCGGGTATCAGCTCCTACAATGAGCAGTTCTTC. It is translated as CASRGLAGISSYNEQFF. The genes are TRBV5-1 and TRBJ2-1; 12 bases match TRBD2. The length of the CDR3 is 17 residues. V dropped 5 bases and J dropped 0; count of bases not matched to a gene: 6. From germline, CDR1 is SGHRS and CDR2 YFSETQ.

The table lists this clone with a count of one. DNA for the CDR3: TGTGCCAGCAGTTTAATTGGACAGAAGAATGAAAAACTGTTTTTT. Its protein product is CASSLIGQKNEKLFF. J is TRBJ1-4 and V is TRBV28; tentative D call: TRBD1 (6 bases). Germline loops: CDR1 MDHEN, CDR2 SYDVKM. V was pared by 2 bases and J by 5 bases, with 12 bases between. There are 15 residues in the CDR3.

The V call is TRBV6-4, the J call TRBJ2-1; D possibly corresponds to TRBD2 (7 bases). Germline V gene sequence: CDR1 MRHNA, CDR2 SNTAGT. The CDR3 runs 15 residues. V was pared by 6 bases and J by 8 bases, with 20 bases between. The CDR3 region is CASRQSSGPGDEQFF. DNA for the CDR3: TGTGCCAGCAGACAATCTAGCGGCCCAGGGGATGAGCAGTTCTTC.

This chain uses TRBV6-1 with TRBJ1-3, with D unresolved. V dropped 2 bases and J dropped 0 bases, with 11 bases sitting between them. CDR3 size: 16 residues. The germline CDR1 and CDR2 sequences are MNHNS and SASEGT. The CDR3 loop is CASSEPGSASGNTIYF. CDR3 in DNA: TGTGCCAGCAGTGAACCCGGGTCAGCCTCTGGAAACACCATATATTTT.

This clone was recorded once. V usage is TRBV15 and J usage is TRBJ1-2; D is possibly TRBD1 (5 bases). V was cut by 0 bases and J by 8 bases, with 19 bases left in between. Germline V CDR1 and CDR2: LNHNV, YYDKDF (reference sequence). The CDR3 covers 16 residues. CDR3 loop: CATSRDGGGRGWGYTF. CDR3 coding DNA: TGTGCCACCAGCAGAGATGGGGGAGGACGAGGATGGGGCTACACCTTC.

Of note for this clone: One end of the junction is discordant with germline, which a read error may explain. V is TRBV7-7 and J is TRBJ2-2; no clear D. The CDR3 is 15 residues long. Germline V gives CDR1 SSHAT, CDR2 FNYEAQ (reference sequence). CDR3 residues: CASSLEGTGTGELFF. The DNA of the CDR3 is TGTGCTAGCAGCTTAGAAGGAACGGGCACCGGGGAGCTGTTTTTT.

This chain connects TRBV11-3 to TRBJ2-1; a weak D match, TRBD1 (6 bases). Deletions cut 5 bases from V and 5 bases from J, with 13 bases between. The CDR3 consists of 14 residues. Looked up from germline, CDR1 is SGHNT and CDR2 is YENEEA. The CDR3 DNA is TGTGCCAGCAGCCCAGGGGCTGGGGACAATGAGCAGTTCTTC. Translating gives CASSPGAGDNEQFF.

Notes on this clone: Other DNA sequences from this sample encode an identical CDR3 as well. The rearrangement joins TRBV5-4 to TRBJ1-6; TRBD1 might be the D (5 bases). Germline V gene data show CDR1 as SGHNT and CDR2 as YYREEE (reference sequence). This CDR3 spans 18 amino acids. The V end lost 5 bases, the J end lost 0 bases, and 18 bases lay between the germline ends. The CDR3 reads CASSSLGGPSSYNSPLHF. The CDR3 DNA reads TGTGCCAGCAGTTCACTCGGGGGACCGAGCTCCTATAATTCACCCCTCCACTTT.

The gene calls are TRBV19 and TRBJ1-5; TRBD1 is a possible D gene (5 bases). The CDR3 sequence is 15 residues long. V lost 5 bases and J 2 bases, leaving 13 bases between the germline ends. Germline V gives CDR1 LNHDA, CDR2 SQIVND (reference sequence). This chain's CDR3 is CASSRPGGGNQPQHF. The CDR3 DNA sequence: TGTGCCAGTAGTCGACCTGGGGGGGGCAATCAGCCCCAGCATTTT.

This clone occurred once. This chain connects TRBV6-5 to TRBJ2-7; D unresolved. The CDR3 extends over 15 amino acids. CDR1 and CDR2 (germline): MNHEY, SVGAGI. Trimming took 2 bases from V and 1 from J, leaving 12 bases between them. Here the CDR3 reads CASSYDQVSSYEQYF. The CDR3 region has the DNA TGTGCCAGCAGTTACGACCAGGTCTCTTCCTACGAGCAGTACTTC.

This chain uses TRBV29-1 with TRBJ2-2; no clear D. V lost 7 bases, J lost 8 bases, and 11 bases lay in between. This CDR3 region has 11 residues. Germline-derived CDR1 and CDR2 are SQVTM and ANQGSEA. CDR3 nucleotides: TGCAGCGGCGGTACCCCTGGGGAGCTGTTTTTT. It is translated as CSGGTPGELFF.

This chain links TRBV6-5 with TRBJ1-1; 7 bases are shared with TRBD1. This CDR3 has 15 amino acids. The germline V gene has CDR1 MNHEY and CDR2 SVGAGI. Trimming at V came to 5 bases and at J to 6 bases, leaving 12 bases not matched to a gene. In DNA, the CDR3 is TGTGCCAGCAGTCCACGACAGGGAATTGTAGCTGAAGCTTTCTTT. Residues: CASSPRQGIVAEAFF.

The chain recombines TRBV21-1 with TRBJ1-2; the listed D gene, TRBD1, was not tested against the DNA. TRBV21-1 is designated a pseudogene. There are 13 residues in the CDR3. CDR3 sequence (DNA): TGTGCCAGCAGCAATTGGGACAGCAGCGAATGCACCTTC. Protein sequence: CASSNWDSSECTF.

This rearrangement joins TRBV7-3 to TRBJ2-5; maybe TRBD1 (6 bases). Trimming took off 0 bases at V and 5 bases at J, with 13 bases between the two ends. Germline lookup yields CDR1 SGHTA and CDR2 FQGTGA. This CDR3 is 15 amino acids long. CDR3 nucleotide sequence: TGTGCCAGCAGCTTAACAGGTTCAGGGGTGGAGACCCAGTACTTC. It translates to CASSLTGSGVETQYF.

The rearrangement joins TRBV6-2 or TRBV6-3 to TRBJ2-7; 10 nucleotides align to TRBD2. Unmatched junction bases numbered 11, after V lost 5 bases and J lost 4 bases. Germline V gene data show CDR1 as MNHEY and CDR2 as SVGEGT. This CDR3 is built from 16 residues. This CDR3 reads CASSTTGASGGYEQYF. The DNA for the CDR3 is TGTGCCAGCAGTACCACCGGAGCTAGCGGGGGATACGAGCAGTACTTC.

The rearrangement links TRBV27 to TRBJ2-1; 14 bases agree with TRBD2. Germline CDR1 is MNHEY and CDR2 is SMNVEV (reference sequence). The CDR3 consists of 20 residues. Germline trimming cut 3 bases from V and 7 bases from J; bases unmatched to any gene: 17. CDR3 nucleotides: TGTGCCAGCAGTTTGGGTTGGTGGTTGTCCGGGACTAGCGGGAGAAATGAGCAGTTCTTC. Encoded protein: CASSLGWWLSGTSGRNEQFF.

This clone was observed a handful of times. V is TRBV19 and J is TRBJ1-4, with 8 bases fitting TRBD1. J was trimmed by 8 bases and V by 7 bases; bases with no gene match: 12. Per germline, CDR1 LNHDA and CDR2 SQIVND (reference sequence). This CDR3 is 15 amino acids long. The CDR3 reads CASTPTGTGREKLFF. CDR3 in DNA: TGTGCCAGTACCCCGACCGGGACAGGTCGGGAAAAACTGTTTTTT.

The rearrangement uses TRBV9 and TRBJ2-7; 9 bases are a match to TRBD2. The germline V gene encodes CDR1 SGDLS and CDR2 YYNGEE. CDR3 length: 17 residues. V shed 3 bases, J shed 2 bases, and the junction held 12 bases outside the gene matches. This chain's CDR3 is CASSALGASGATYEQYF. CDR3 nucleotide sequence: TGTGCCAGCAGCGCGTTAGGGGCTAGCGGGGCTACCTACGAGCAGTACTTC.